The 6 T cell receptor beta chains listed next were all sequenced from one sample in a study of OX40 agonist ivuxolimab in advanced cancers. Libraries were prepared by immunoSEQ multiplex PCR; TCRdb keeps only in-frame clonotypes and omits some of them. The sample shows around 81,000 clones, approximately 79% of them seen only once. The input for sequencing was CD4+ or CD8+ T cells sorted from blood, taken in a trial of the OX40 agonist ivuxolimab. The receptors derive from an adult with an advanced solid tumor such as melanoma, head and neck, liver or kidney cancer.

This rearrangement joins TRBV19 to TRBJ1-5, with D possibly TRBD1 on 6 matching bases. Trimming cost V 2 bases and J 7 bases, with 15 bases left between them. There are 15 residues in the CDR3. The germline gives CDR1 LNHDA, CDR2 SQIVND (reference sequence). CDR3 sequence reads: CASSIIRGPGQPQHF. In nucleotides, the CDR3 is TGTGCCAGTAGTATAATCAGGGGTCCCGGGCAGCCCCAGCATTTT.

This clone was found many times. The CDR3 reads CASSYSTAGTSYEQYF. The CDR3 DNA reads as TGTGCCAGCAGTTACTCTACTGCAGGGACGTCTTACGAGCAGTACTTC. This rearrangement joins TRBV6-5 to TRBJ2-7; D might be TRBD1 or TRBD2, each matching 5 bases. This CDR3 region has 16 residues. Germline CDR1 MNHEY, CDR2 SVGAGI. Trimming pared 0 bases from V and 4 bases from J, leaving 16 bases between.

The chain combines TRBV5-6 with TRBJ1-5; D perhaps matches TRBD1 (5 bases). CDR1 is SGHDT and CDR2 is YYEEEE in the germline V gene. This CDR3 has 16 amino acids. The V end was cut by 0 bases, the J end by 3 bases, with 13 bases between. The CDR3 DNA reads TGTGCCAGCAGCTTGGCAGCAGGGCGACACAATCAGCCCCAGCATTTT. This sequence encodes CASSLAAGRHNQPQHF.

This chain links TRBV27 with TRBJ2-2; the D gene is possibly TRBD2 (7 bases). Trimming pared 6 bases from V and 3 bases from J, leaving 29 bases between. Germline lookup yields CDR1 MNHEY and CDR2 SMNVEV (reference sequence). The CDR3 has 20 amino acids. The CDR3, as DNA: TGTGCCAGCAGCCCTCCTACCCCCAAACTCGGGGGGCCGTACACCGGGGAGCTGTTTTTT. This codes for CASSPPTPKLGGPYTGELFF.

The DNA of the CDR3 is TGCGCCAGCAGTCGCGCAGGGTTGAGGGACAATGAAAAACTGTTTTTT. Its protein product is CASSRAGLRDNEKLFF. J is TRBJ1-4 and V is TRBV4-1; D might be TRBD1 (5 bases). V lost 6 bases and J lost 5, with 19 bases in between. The germline V gene has CDR1 MGHRA and CDR2 YSYEKL. The CDR3 has 16 residues.

In its sample, this clone was seen once. This sequence joins TRBV14 and TRBJ2-7; D could derive from TRBD1 or TRBD2 (5 bases each). CDR1 and CDR2 from the germline V gene are SGHDN and FVKESK. This CDR3 is built from 16 residues. Trimming shortened V by 4 bases and J by 2 bases, and 18 bases separated the two germline ends. The CDR3, as DNA: TGTGCCAGCAGCCTATCCCGGGGCCTGGGGCCCTACGAGCAGTACGTC. Translated, it gives CASSLSRGLGPYEQYV.